This T cell receptor beta chain is drawn from a study of shared clonotypes between healthy human individuals. Regarding the study as a whole: The expectation was that sequencing depth would affect clonotype sharing among donors.

Method: immunoSEQ multiplex PCR; TCRdb's copy keeps in-frame clones and lacks some. This table has 150,000 to 200,000 clones, about 66% appearing once. On this clone: Antigen: not known.

The V gene's germline CDR1 is SEHNR and CDR2 FQNEAQ (reference sequence). This CDR3 contains 16 residues. J lost 3 bases, V lost 1 base, and 4 bases had no gene match. The sequenced sample consisted of memory CD4+ T cells sorted from blood. Subset denoted: CD45RA-negative fraction. The clonotype originates from a man between 25 and 39 years old in good health. The chain carries TRBV7-9 and TRBJ2-1; 9 bases line up with TRBD2. The CDR3 nucleotides are TGTGCCAGCAGCTTAGAGGTGACTAGCGGCTACAATGAGCAGTTCTTC. Its protein is CASSLEVTSGYNEQFF. The full variable domain, completed using reference TRBV7-9 and TRBJ2-1, is DTGVSQNPRHKITKRGQNVTFRCDPISEHNRLYWYRQTLGQGPEFLTYFQNEAQLEKSRLLSDRFSAERPKGSFSTLEIQRTEQGDSAMYLCASSLEVTSGYNEQFFGPGTRLTVL.